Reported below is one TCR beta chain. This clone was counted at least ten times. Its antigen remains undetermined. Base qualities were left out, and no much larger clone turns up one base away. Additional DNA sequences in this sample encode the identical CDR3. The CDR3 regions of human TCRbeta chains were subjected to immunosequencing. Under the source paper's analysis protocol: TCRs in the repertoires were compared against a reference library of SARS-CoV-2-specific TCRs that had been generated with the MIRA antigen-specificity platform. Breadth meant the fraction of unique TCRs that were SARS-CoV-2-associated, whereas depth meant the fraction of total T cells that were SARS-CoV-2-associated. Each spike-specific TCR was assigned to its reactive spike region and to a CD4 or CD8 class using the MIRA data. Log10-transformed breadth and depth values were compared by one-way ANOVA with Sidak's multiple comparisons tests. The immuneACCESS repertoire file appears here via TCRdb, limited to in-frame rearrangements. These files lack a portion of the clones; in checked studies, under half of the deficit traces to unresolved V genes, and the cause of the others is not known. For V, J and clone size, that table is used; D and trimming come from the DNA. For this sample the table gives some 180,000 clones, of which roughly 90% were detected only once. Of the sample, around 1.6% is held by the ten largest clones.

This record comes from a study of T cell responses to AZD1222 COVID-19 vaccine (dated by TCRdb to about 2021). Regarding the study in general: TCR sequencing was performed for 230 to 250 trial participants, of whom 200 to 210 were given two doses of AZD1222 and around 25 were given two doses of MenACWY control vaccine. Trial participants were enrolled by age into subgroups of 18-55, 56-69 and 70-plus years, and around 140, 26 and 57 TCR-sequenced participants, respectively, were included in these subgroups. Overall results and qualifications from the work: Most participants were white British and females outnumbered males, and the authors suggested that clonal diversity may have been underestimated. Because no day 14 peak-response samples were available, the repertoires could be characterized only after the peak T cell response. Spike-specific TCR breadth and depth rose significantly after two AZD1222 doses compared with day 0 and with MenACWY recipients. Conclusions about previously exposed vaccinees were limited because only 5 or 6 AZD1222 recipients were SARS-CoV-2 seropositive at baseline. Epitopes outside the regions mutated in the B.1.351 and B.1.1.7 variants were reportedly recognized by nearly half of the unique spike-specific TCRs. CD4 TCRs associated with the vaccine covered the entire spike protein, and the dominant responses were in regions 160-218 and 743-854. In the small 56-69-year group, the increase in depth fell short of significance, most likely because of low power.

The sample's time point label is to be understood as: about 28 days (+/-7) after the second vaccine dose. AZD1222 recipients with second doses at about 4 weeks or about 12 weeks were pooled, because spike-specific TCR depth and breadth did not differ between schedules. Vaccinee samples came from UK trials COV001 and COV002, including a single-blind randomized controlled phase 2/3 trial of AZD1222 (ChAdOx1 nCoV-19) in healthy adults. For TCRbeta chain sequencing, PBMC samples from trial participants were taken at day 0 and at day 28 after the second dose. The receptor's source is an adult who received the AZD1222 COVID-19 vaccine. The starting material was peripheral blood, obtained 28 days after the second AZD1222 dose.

The CDR3 amino acid sequence is: CSAGAANTEAFF. The DNA is TGCAGTGCTGGGGCAGCGAACACTGAAGCTTTCTTT. The V gene is TRBV29-1 and the J gene is TRBJ1-1; possibly the D gene is TRBD1, per 5 matching bases. According to the germline V gene, CDR1 reads SQVTM and CDR2 reads ANQGSEA. From cysteine to phenylalanine, the CDR3 is 12 amino acids long. The retained sequence is limited to the CDR3, 36 bases, with the frame set at the first base.